These T cell receptor beta chains were read from a single sample in a study of blood T cell repertoires in COVID-19. Libraries were prepared by immunoSEQ multiplex PCR; TCRdb keeps only in-frame clonotypes and omits some of them. This sample yields approximately 220,000 clones, of which 86% are seen a single time; about 4.1% belongs to the top ten. Sequences were obtained from PBMCs or T cells enriched from blood (not recorded which). Receptors were obtained from a middle-aged woman with acute COVID-19. Both conserved end residues are part of each CDR3. Each record gives: V gene, D gene, J gene, CDR3 protein. The D gene is left open where the match is weak.

v_gene: TRBV6-1
d_gene: .
j_gene: TRBJ1-2
CDR3aa: CASSEALTGPRYGYTF

v_gene: TRBV19
d_gene: .
j_gene: TRBJ1-5
CDR3aa: CASSRGQPQHF

v_gene: TRBV7-9
d_gene: TRBD1
j_gene: TRBJ2-7
CDR3aa: CASSPQGAYEQYF

v_gene: TRBV12-3/TRBV12-4
d_gene: .
j_gene: TRBJ2-7
CDR3aa: CASTPRGLGEQYF

v_gene: TRBV28
d_gene: TRBD2
j_gene: TRBJ2-1
CDR3aa: CASSPGTTYNEQFF

v_gene: TRBV28
d_gene: TRBD1
j_gene: TRBJ1-5
CDR3aa: CASSFSGQGNQPQHF

v_gene: TRBV7-2
d_gene: .
j_gene: TRBJ1-3
CDR3aa: CASSSSGRTIYF

v_gene: TRBV5-6
d_gene: TRBD1
j_gene: TRBJ1-2
CDR3aa: CASGGTGITNYGYTF

v_gene: TRBV9
d_gene: .
j_gene: TRBJ1-1
CDR3aa: CASSVRPQVTEAFF

v_gene: TRBV3-1/TRBV3-2
d_gene: .
j_gene: TRBJ1-1
CDR3aa: CASSLGHRNTEAFF

v_gene: TRBV2
d_gene: TRBD1
j_gene: TRBJ1-2
CDR3aa: CASSEGQGATRGYTF

v_gene: TRBV9
d_gene: .
j_gene: TRBJ2-1
CDR3aa: CASSVVGSYNEQFF

v_gene: TRBV20-1
d_gene: TRBD2
j_gene: TRBJ2-3
CDR3aa: CSASLTSGRADTQYF

v_gene: TRBV28
d_gene: .
j_gene: TRBJ1-2
CDR3aa: CASKPQGLRKRGYTF

v_gene: TRBV28
d_gene: .
j_gene: TRBJ1-2
CDR3aa: CASRPTVYGYTF

v_gene: TRBV9
d_gene: TRBD1
j_gene: TRBJ2-2
CDR3aa: CASSVGTGKNTGELFF